The subject of this entry is one TCR beta chain. Its antigen is still unknown. Sequencing used immunoSEQ multiplex PCR; TCRdb keeps in-frame clones, though not all of them. The sample has roughly 80,000 clones; roughly 80% are singletons. These data are taken from a study of PD-1 blockade in mismatch repair-deficient tumors. With 5 bases clipped from V and 1 base from J, the junction kept 8 bases outside the gene matches. This CDR3 contains 17 residues. Per germline, CDR1 LGHNA and CDR2 YNFKEQ. Points from the study as a whole: After pembrolizumab, tumor-resident clones rose rapidly, then generally contracted before radiologic responses.

The sequenced sample was peripheral blood, obtained 12 weeks after starting pembrolizumab. The rearrangement joins TRBV4-2 to TRBJ2-3; 11 nucleotides agree with TRBD2. The clonotype originates from an adult with mismatch repair-deficient cancer. In DNA, the CDR3 is TGTGCCAGCAGCGAGGGACTAGCGGACTTTGGCACAGATACGCAGTATTTT. Translation gives CASSEGLADFGTDTQYF.